Presented here are 29 T cell receptor beta chains from one specimen sequenced in a study of shared clonotypes between healthy human individuals. Clones were read by immunoSEQ multiplex PCR, and TCRdb kept only the in-frame ones, dropping some. The table lists about 2.5 million clones, 85% to 95% of them singletons, with approximately 0.39% in the top ten. The sample consisted of naive CD4+ T cells from PBMCs. Subset: CD45RA+ positively selected. The receptor source for this set is a man aged 18 to 35 in good health. Some clones in this sample may be carry-over from other donors' samples.

V usage is TRBV7-7 and J usage is TRBJ2-1, with 9 bases that match TRBD2. The CDR3 sequence is 13 residues long. Germline V CDR1 and CDR2: SSHAT, FNYEAQ (reference sequence). Trimming at V came to 4 bases and at J to 10 bases, leaving 5 bases not matched to a gene. The CDR3 region has the DNA TGTGCCAGCAGCTCGACCCTAGCGGGAGAGCAGTTCTTC. Protein sequence: CASSSTLAGEQFF.

This sequence joins TRBV19 and TRBJ2-2; TRBD2 might be the D (6 bases). V was cut by 8 bases and J by 9 bases, with 19 bases left in between. Germline V CDR1 and CDR2: LNHDA, SQIVND (reference sequence). The CDR3 spans 14 residues. Written as DNA, the CDR3 is TGTGCCAGTGAATTCCAGGGAGGATTTAGGGAGCTGTTTTTT. Translated: CASEFQGGFRELFF.

The rearrangement uses TRBV6-6 and TRBJ1-3; D remains unclear. The length of the CDR3 is 16 residues. Trimming cost V 5 bases and J 0 bases, with 14 bases left between them. Germline V gene data show CDR1 as MNHNY and CDR2 as SVGAGI (reference sequence). CDR3 protein: CASSPERGISGNTIYF. CDR3 DNA sequence: TGTGCCAGCAGTCCCGAGCGCGGAATCTCTGGAAACACCATATATTTT.

The V gene is TRBV25-1, the J gene TRBJ2-7; D not certain. The ends were cut back, 6 bases at V and 1 base at J, with 13 bases in the middle. The CDR3 sequence is 14 residues long. From germline, CDR1 is MGHDK and CDR2 SYGVNS. CDR3 DNA sequence: TGTGCCAGCAGCCGGAGCCACCCTTCCTACGAGCAGTACTTC. Protein: CASSRSHPSYEQYF.

This chain connects TRBV7-9 to TRBJ1-3; 7 bases align to TRBD1. Germline values: CDR1 SEHNR, CDR2 FQNEAQ (reference sequence). The trim removed 5 bases at V and 4 bases at J, leaving 5 bases unmatched. There are 14 residues in the CDR3. DNA of the CDR3: TGTGCCAGCAGCGCTGACAGGGAAGGAAACACCATATATTTT. Its protein product is CASSADREGNTIYF.

The gene calls are TRBV5-1 and TRBJ2-2; D may correspond to TRBD1 or TRBD2 (5 bases each). V gave up 0 bases and J gave up 4 bases, with 10 bases separating them. Germline V gene sequence: CDR1 SGHRS, CDR2 YFSETQ. The CDR3 has 15 residues. The CDR3 DNA sequence: TGCGCCAGCAGCTTGGTCCGGGGACCCACCGGGGAGCTGTTTTTT. It codes for CASSLVRGPTGELFF.

This clone was seen a single time. CDR3 sequence: CASSGHSGNTIYF. The CDR3 bases are TGTGCCAGCAGCGGGCACTCTGGAAACACCATATATTTT. This chain uses TRBV9 with TRBJ1-3; D gene uncertain. The germline gives CDR1 SGDLS, CDR2 YYNGEE. This CDR3 spans 13 amino acids. V was clipped by 3 bases and J by 0 bases, with 4 bases between them.

The rearrangement uses TRBV6-1 and TRBJ1-5; D not certain. The germline gives CDR1 MNHNS, CDR2 SASEGT. The CDR3 has 18 residues. V dropped 2 bases and J dropped 0 bases, with 17 bases sitting between them. CDR3 sequence reads: CASSEMYGPLYSNQPQHF. CDR3 bases: TGTGCCAGCAGTGAAATGTACGGGCCCCTTTATAGCAATCAGCCCCAGCATTTT.

This clone was picked up one time. The rearrangement joins TRBV7-2 to TRBJ2-3, with D maybe TRBD1 (6 bases). The CDR3 is 13 residues long. Trimming left V 5 bases short and J 6 bases short, with 12 bases between. Germline loops: CDR1 SGHTA, CDR2 FQGNSA. This CDR3 is CASSTNQGDTQYF. The DNA of the CDR3 is TGTGCCAGCAGCACAAATCAGGGGGATACGCAGTATTTT.

The chain employs TRBV7-2 and TRBJ2-7, with 10 positions matching TRBD2. The CDR3 runs to 15 residues. The germline V gene encodes CDR1 SGHTA and CDR2 FQGNSA. After removal of 1 base from V and 3 bases from J, the junction contained 3 bases not matched to a gene. In nucleotides, the CDR3 is TGTGCCAGCAGCTTAGGAGCTAGCGGGGGCTACGAGCAGTACTTC. Translated, it gives CASSLGASGGYEQYF.

This sequence joins TRBV7-9 and TRBJ2-5, with 7 positions matching TRBD1. This CDR3 has 16 residues. Trimming took 6 bases from V and 5 from J; bases not matched to a gene: 15. The germline V gene encodes CDR1 SEHNR and CDR2 FQNEAQ (reference sequence). The CDR3 loop reads CASSIAPAGGSETQYF. The CDR3 nucleotides read TGTGCCAGCAGTATAGCCCCCGCAGGGGGTTCGGAGACCCAGTACTTC.

The chain has TRBV27 and TRBJ2-7, with D maybe TRBD1 (8 bases). Trimming removed 7 bases from V and 4 bases from J, with 17 bases in between. The V gene's germline CDR1 is MNHEY and CDR2 SMNVEV (reference sequence). The CDR3 consists of 14 residues. The CDR3 loop reads CASNKQGGSYEQYF. The CDR3, as DNA: TGTGCCAGCAATAAACAGGGGGGGTCTTACGAGCAGTACTTC.

The chain employs TRBV27 and TRBJ2-6, with D unclear. The length of the CDR3 is 13 residues. V was cut by 8 bases and J by 0 bases, with 5 bases left in between. Looked up from germline, CDR1 is MNHEY and CDR2 is SMNVEV (reference sequence). CDR3 sequence reads: CASRASGANVLTF. The CDR3 region has the DNA TGTGCCAGCCGGGCCTCTGGGGCCAACGTCCTGACTTTC. Together with reference TRBV27 and TRBJ2-6, the CDR3 gives the full variable domain: EAQVTQNPRYLITVTGKKLTVTCSQNMNHEYMSWYRQDPGLGLRQIYYSMNVEVTDKGDVPEGYKVSRKEKRNFPLILESPSPNQTSLYFCASRASGANVLTFGAGSRLTVL.

The table lists this clone with a count of one. This rearrangement joins TRBV5-6 to TRBJ2-1; D ambiguous. Germline values: CDR1 SGHDT, CDR2 YYEEEE. The CDR3 is 16 residues long. V lost 4 bases to trimming and J lost 0 bases, with 14 bases between them. The CDR3 DNA is TGTGCCAGCAGCCGCGGCGGCTACCGCTCCTACAATGAGCAGTTCTTC. Its translation is CASSRGGYRSYNEQFF.

This clone was found a few times. The V and J genes are TRBV5-1 and TRBJ1-2, with TRBD1 matching 9 bases. The CDR3 loop spans 14 amino acids. Germline V gene data show CDR1 as SGHRS and CDR2 as YFSETQ. V lost 3 bases and J lost 8; bases outside the gene matches: 8. CDR3 sequence (DNA): TGCGCCAGCAGCTCTCTGACAGGGGGAGACGGCTACACCTTC. The encoded protein is CASSSLTGGDGYTF. The entire variable domain, with the rest obtained from reference TRBV5-1 and TRBJ1-2, is as follows: KAGVTQTPRYLIKTRGQQVTLSCSPISGHRSVSWYQQTPGQGLQFLFEYFSETQRNKGNFPGRFSGRQFSNSRSEMNVSTLELGDSALYLCASSSLTGGDGYTFGSGTRLTVV.

This chain links TRBV5-6 with TRBJ2-7, with 8 bases lining up with TRBD2. The germline V gene encodes CDR1 SGHDT and CDR2 YYEEEE. V lost 6 bases and J lost 2; bases outside the gene matches: 7. This CDR3 is built from 14 residues. The CDR3 DNA follows: TGTGCCAGCAACGGGAGGGCCGGGCCCTACGAGCAGTACTTC. Translating gives CASNGRAGPYEQYF.

V is TRBV7-8 and J is TRBJ2-3; a possible D gene is TRBD2 (6 bases). This CDR3 comprises 15 residues. Germline V gives CDR1 SGHVS, CDR2 FQNEAQ. Trimming stripped 2 bases from V and 4 bases from J, with 13 bases between. The CDR3 DNA reads TGTGCCAGCAGCTTACAGGCGGGGACGGCAGATACGCAGTATTTT. Translating gives CASSLQAGTADTQYF.

Points on this clone: Other nucleotide sequences in the sample specify the same CDR3. The chain uses TRBV9 and TRBJ2-3, with 9 bases identical to TRBD2. Trimming took 3 bases from V and 0 from J; bases not matched to a gene: 5. The CDR3 totals 16 residues. Germline values: CDR1 SGDLS, CDR2 YYNGEE. The CDR3 loop is CASSAGLALSTDTQYF. CDR3 bases: TGTGCCAGCAGCGCTGGACTAGCGCTAAGCACAGATACGCAGTATTTT.

The gene calls are TRBV7-3 and TRBJ2-5; 8 bases line up with TRBD2. CDR3 length: 14 residues. Germline V gene sequence: CDR1 SGHTA, CDR2 FQGTGA. The junction had 7 bases not matched to a gene; V was cut back by 6 bases and J by 4 bases. The CDR3 bases are TGTGCCAGCAGTGATTCGGGGGGGAGAGAGACCCAGTACTTC. This translates into CASSDSGGRETQYF.

The chain has TRBV5-1 and TRBJ2-5; TRBD2 is a possible D gene (5 bases). V lost 2 bases, J lost 2 bases, and 10 bases lay in between. CDR3 size: 14 residues. In germline, CDR1 is SGHRS, CDR2 YFSETQ. The CDR3 sequence is CASSFGERQETQYF. As DNA, the CDR3 is TGCGCCAGCAGCTTCGGGGAACGACAAGAGACCCAGTACTTC.

This rearrangement joins TRBV30 to TRBJ2-5, with D perhaps matching TRBD1 (5 bases). Germline loops: CDR1 GTSNPN, CDR2 SVGIG (reference sequence). V was clipped by 1 base and J by 9 bases, with 12 bases between them. The CDR3 has 12 amino acids. The CDR3 loop is CAWSEGEMAQYF. In DNA, the CDR3 is TGTGCCTGGAGTGAAGGGGAAATGGCCCAGTACTTC.

J is TRBJ1-5 and V is TRBV28; D ambiguous. The CDR3 spans 14 residues. Trimming stripped 2 bases from V and 6 bases from J, with 11 bases between. Germline V gene data show CDR1 as MDHEN and CDR2 as SYDVKM. For the CDR3, the DNA is TGTGCCAGCAGTTTAGCAAGGGAAGGTCAGCCCCAGCATTTT. It codes for CASSLAREGQPQHF.

The chain recombines TRBV6-5 with TRBJ2-5; D possibly corresponds to TRBD2 (7 bases). The germline V gene encodes CDR1 MNHEY and CDR2 SVGAGI. With 2 bases removed from V and 6 bases from J, the gap between germline ends came to 16 bases. This CDR3 is built from 15 residues. CDR3: CASSYGTGRGKTQYF. For the CDR3, the DNA is TGTGCCAGCAGTTACGGCACAGGGCGGGGGAAGACCCAGTACTTC.

The J gene is TRBJ2-7, the V gene TRBV19; D is tentatively TRBD1 or TRBD2 (5 bases each). V was clipped by 8 bases and J by 2 bases, with 13 bases between them. The CDR3 totals 13 residues. Germline loops: CDR1 LNHDA, CDR2 SQIVND (reference sequence). CDR3 sequence (DNA): TGTGCCAGTGGTAGGGACCTAACCTACGAGCAGTACTTC. This encodes CASGRDLTYEQYF.

About this clone itself: This CDR3 is also generated by other DNA sequences in the sample. The J gene is TRBJ2-5, the V gene TRBV18; D is undetermined. Germline lookup yields CDR1 KGHSH and CDR2 LQKENI. The CDR3 length is 13 residues. Trimming cost V 3 bases and J 2 bases, with 7 bases left between them. CDR3 DNA: TGTGCCAGCTCACCGGGTGGACAAGAGACCCAGTACTTC. Its protein is CASSPGGQETQYF.

With regard to this clone: The identical CDR3 is also encoded by other nucleotide sequences in the sample. The rearrangement links TRBV28 to TRBJ2-7; 9 positions agree with TRBD2. The CDR3 covers 15 residues. V was pared by 3 bases and J by 4 bases, with 7 bases of the junction left unmatched. The germline gives CDR1 MDHEN, CDR2 SYDVKM. CDR3 coding DNA: TGTGCCAGCAGTTTTTTGGCGGGAGGGTATTACGAGCAGTACTTC. This sequence encodes CASSFLAGGYYEQYF.

This clone was observed a single time. This chain links TRBV5-1 with TRBJ2-1; tentative D call: TRBD2 (6 bases). The germline CDR1 and CDR2 sequences are SGHRS and YFSETQ. The V gene lost 0 bases and the J gene lost 4 bases, with 11 bases spanning the gap. The CDR3 has 15 residues. CDR3 coding DNA: TGCGCCAGCAGCTTGGAACCAGGGACTTACAATGAGCAGTTCTTC. It encodes CASSLEPGTYNEQFF.

V usage is TRBV15 and J usage is TRBJ1-4; D is undetermined. V was trimmed by 5 bases and J by 8 bases, leaving 18 bases between them. This CDR3 contains 15 residues. CDR1 and CDR2 (germline): LNHNV, YYDKDF (reference sequence). In DNA, the CDR3 is TGTGCCACCAGCGTTATTAGATATAGTCGGGAAAAACTGTTTTTT. Translating gives CATSVIRYSREKLFF.

The chain has TRBV9 and TRBJ2-1; no reliable D call. The CDR3 runs 15 residues. The germline gives CDR1 SGDLS, CDR2 YYNGEE. V shed 3 bases and J shed 0 bases, with 10 bases lying between them. CDR3 sequence reads: CASSALPNSYNEQFF. DNA for the CDR3: TGTGCCAGCAGCGCTCTACCGAACTCCTACAATGAGCAGTTCTTC.